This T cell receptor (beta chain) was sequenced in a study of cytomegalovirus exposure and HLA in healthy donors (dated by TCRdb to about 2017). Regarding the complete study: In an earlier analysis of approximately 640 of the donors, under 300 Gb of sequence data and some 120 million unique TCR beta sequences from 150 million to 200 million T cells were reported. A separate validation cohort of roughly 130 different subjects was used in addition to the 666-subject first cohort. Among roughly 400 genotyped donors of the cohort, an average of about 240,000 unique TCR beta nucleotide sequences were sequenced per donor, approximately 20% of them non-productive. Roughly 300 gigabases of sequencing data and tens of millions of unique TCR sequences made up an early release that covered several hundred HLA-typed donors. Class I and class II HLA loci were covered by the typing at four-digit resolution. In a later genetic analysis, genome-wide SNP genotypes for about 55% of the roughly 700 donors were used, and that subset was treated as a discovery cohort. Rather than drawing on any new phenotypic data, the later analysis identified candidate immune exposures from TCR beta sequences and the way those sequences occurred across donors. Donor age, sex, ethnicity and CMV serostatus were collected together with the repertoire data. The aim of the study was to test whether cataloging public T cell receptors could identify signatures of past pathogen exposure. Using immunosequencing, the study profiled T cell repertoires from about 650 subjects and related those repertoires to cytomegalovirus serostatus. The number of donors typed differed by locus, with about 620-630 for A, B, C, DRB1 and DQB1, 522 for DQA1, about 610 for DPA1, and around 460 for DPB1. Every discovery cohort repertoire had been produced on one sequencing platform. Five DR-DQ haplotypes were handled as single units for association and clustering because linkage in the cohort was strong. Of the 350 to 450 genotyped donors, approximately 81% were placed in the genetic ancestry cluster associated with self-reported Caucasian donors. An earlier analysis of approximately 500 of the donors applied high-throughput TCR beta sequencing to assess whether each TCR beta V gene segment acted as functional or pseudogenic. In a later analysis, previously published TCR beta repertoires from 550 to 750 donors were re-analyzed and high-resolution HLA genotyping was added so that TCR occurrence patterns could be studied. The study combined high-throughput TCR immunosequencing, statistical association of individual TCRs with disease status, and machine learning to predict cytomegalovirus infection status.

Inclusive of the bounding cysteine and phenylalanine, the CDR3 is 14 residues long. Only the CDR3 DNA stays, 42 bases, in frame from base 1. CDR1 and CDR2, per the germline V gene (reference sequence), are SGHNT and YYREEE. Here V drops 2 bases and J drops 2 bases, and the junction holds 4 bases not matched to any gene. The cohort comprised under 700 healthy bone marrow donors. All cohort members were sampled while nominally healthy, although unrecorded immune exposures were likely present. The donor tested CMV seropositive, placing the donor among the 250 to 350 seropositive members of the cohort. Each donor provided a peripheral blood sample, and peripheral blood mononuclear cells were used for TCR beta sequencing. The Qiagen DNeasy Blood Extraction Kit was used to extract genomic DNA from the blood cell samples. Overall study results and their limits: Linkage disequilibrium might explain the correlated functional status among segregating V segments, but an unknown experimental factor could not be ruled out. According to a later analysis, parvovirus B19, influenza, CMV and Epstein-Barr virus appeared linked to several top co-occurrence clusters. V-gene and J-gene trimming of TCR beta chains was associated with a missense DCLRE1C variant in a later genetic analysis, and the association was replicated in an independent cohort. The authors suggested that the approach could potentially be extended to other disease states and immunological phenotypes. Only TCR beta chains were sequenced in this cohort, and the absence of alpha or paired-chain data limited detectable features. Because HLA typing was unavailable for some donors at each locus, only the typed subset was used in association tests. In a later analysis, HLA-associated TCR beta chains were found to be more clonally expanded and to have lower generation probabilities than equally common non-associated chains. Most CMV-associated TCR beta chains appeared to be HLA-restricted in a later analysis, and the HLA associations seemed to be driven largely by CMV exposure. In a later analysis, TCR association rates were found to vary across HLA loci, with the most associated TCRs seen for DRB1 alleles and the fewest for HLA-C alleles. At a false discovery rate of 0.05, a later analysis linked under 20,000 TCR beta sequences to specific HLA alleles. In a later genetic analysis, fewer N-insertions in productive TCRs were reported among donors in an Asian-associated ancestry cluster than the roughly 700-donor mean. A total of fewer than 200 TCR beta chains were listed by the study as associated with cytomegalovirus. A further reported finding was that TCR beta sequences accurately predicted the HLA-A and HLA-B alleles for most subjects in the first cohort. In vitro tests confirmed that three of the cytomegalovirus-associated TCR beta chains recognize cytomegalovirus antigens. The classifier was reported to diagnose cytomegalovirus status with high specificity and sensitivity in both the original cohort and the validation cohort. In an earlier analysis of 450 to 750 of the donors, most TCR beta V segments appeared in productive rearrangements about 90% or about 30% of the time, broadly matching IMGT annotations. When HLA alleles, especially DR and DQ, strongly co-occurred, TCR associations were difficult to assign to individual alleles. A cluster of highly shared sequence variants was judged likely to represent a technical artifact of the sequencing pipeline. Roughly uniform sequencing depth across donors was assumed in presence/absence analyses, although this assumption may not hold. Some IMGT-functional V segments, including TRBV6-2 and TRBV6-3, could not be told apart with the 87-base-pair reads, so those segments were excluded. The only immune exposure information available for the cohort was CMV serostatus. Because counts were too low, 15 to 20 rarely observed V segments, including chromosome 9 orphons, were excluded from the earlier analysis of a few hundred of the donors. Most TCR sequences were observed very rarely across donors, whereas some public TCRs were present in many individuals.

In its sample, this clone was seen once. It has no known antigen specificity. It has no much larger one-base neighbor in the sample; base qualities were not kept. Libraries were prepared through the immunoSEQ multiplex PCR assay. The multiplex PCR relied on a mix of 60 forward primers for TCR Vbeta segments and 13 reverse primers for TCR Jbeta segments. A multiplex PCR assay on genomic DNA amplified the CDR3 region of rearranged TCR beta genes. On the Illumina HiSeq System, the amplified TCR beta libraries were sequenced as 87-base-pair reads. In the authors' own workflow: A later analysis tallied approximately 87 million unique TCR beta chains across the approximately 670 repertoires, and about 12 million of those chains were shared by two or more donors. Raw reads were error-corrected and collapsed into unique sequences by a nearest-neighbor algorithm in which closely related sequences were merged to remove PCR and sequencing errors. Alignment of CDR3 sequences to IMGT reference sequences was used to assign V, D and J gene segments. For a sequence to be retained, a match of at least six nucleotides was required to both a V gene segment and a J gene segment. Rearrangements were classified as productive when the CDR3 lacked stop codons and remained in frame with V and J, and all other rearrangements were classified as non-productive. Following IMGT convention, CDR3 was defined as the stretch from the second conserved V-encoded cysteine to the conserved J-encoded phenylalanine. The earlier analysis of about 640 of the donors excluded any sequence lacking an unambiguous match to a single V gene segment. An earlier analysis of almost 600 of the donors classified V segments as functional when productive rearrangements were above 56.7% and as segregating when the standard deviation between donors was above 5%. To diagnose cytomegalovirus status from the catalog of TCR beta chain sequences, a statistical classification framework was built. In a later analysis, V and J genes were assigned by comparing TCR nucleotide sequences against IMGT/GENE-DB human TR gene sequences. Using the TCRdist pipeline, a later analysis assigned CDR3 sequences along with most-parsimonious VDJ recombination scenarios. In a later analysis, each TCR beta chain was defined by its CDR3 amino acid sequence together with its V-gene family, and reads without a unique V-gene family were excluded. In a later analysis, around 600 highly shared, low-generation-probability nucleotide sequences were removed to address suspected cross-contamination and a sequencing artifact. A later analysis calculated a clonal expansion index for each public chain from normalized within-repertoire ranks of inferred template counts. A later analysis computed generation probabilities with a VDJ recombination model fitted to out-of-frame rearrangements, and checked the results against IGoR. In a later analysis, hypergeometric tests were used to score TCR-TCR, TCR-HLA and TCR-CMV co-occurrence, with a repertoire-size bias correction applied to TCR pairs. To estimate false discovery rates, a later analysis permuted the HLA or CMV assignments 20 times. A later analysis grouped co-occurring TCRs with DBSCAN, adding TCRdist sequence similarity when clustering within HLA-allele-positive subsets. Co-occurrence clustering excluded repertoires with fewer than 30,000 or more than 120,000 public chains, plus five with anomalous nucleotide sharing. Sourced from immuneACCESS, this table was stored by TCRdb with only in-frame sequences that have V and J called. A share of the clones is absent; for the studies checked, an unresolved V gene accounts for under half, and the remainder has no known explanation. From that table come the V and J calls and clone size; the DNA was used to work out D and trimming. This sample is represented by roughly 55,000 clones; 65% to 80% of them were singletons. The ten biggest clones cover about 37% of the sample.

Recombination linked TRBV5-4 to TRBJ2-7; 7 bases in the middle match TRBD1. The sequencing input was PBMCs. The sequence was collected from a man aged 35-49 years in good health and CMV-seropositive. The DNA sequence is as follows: TGTGCCAGCAGCTTAGGACAGGACACCTACGAGCAGTACTTC. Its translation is CASSLGQDTYEQYF.